This TCR beta chain was identified during a study of CD8+ T cells in alopecia areata. Study at large: Tofacitinib administration persisted for 6 to 18 months, succeeded by 6 months off drug.

Study-wide results and caveats: Normal-skin resident alphabeta T cells also appear among scalp sample sequences. Because one nonresponder was included, the link of baseline CD8+ expansion to response is considered uncertain.

Following RNA extraction, reverse transcription yielded cDNA that acted as the sequencing template. TCRdb's table, derived via immunoSEQ multiplex PCR, lists solely in-frame clones and lacks some. The sample contains 150,000 to 200,000 clones, approximately 57% of which appear only once. Noted treatment: oral pan-JAK inhibitor, 5-10 mg twice daily. Using a FACSAria, the CD4+ and CD8+ T cells were sorted from the PBMCs. The CDR3 totals 15 residues. Germline values: CDR1 MNHNS, CDR2 SASEGT. Trimming removed 4 bases at V and 3 bases at J, with 16 bases between. This clone occurred a few times. Its antigen is unknown.

This TCR came from a human donor with alopecia areata. J is TRBJ2-7 and V is TRBV6-1; tentatively, D is TRBD2 (6 bases). Sequenced here: CD4+ T cells sorted from blood, sampled at week 24, from a patient treated with tofacitinib. CDR3 in amino acids: CASSGPGGARYEQYF. CDR3 DNA: TGTGCCAGCAGTGGGCCGGGCGGGGCCCGCTACGAGCAGTACTTC.